This entry lists 5 T cell receptor beta chains sequenced from one sample in a study of cytomegalovirus exposure and HLA in healthy donors. With 60 Vbeta and 13 Jbeta primers, the PCR was carried out. Generated by immunoSEQ multiplex PCR, the TCRdb table keeps only in-frame clones and is missing some. The specimen's table records about 150,000 clones. The sequencing sample was made of PBMCs. The receptors derive from a woman between 50 and 59 years old in good health and CMV-seronegative.

The chain recombines TRBV7-3 with TRBJ1-2; D is possibly TRBD1 (5 bases). The germline V gene encodes CDR1 SGHTA and CDR2 FQGTGA. The length of the CDR3 is 13 residues. The ends were cut back, 5 bases at V and 8 bases at J, with 15 bases in the middle. This CDR3 is CASSGGGGSGYTF. The CDR3 nucleotides read TGTGCCAGCAGCGGTGGGGGAGGGAGCGGCTACACCTTC.

This chain connects TRBV9 to TRBJ1-2; 10 bases map to TRBD1. V shed 2 bases, J shed 2 bases, and the junction held 3 bases outside the gene matches. Germline CDR1 reads SGDLS; CDR2 reads YYNGEE. This CDR3 contains 15 residues. This chain's CDR3 is CASSVGDRGNYGYTF. The CDR3 DNA reads as TGTGCCAGCAGCGTTGGGGACAGGGGAAACTATGGCTACACCTTC.

The gene calls are TRBV7-2 and TRBJ2-7; no definite D call. Trimming took off 3 bases at V and 2 bases at J, with 14 bases between the two ends. The CDR3 contains 15 residues. Germline-derived CDR1 and CDR2 are SGHTA and FQGNSA. The DNA of the CDR3 is TGTGCCAGCAGCTTTTCCCCCGACACAGCCTACGAGCAGTACTTC. Amino acids: CASSFSPDTAYEQYF.

The chain has TRBV7-6 and TRBJ2-1; 13 positions match TRBD2. The CDR3 has 19 residues. Germline CDR1 reads SGHVS; CDR2 reads FNYEAQ. V trimming: 8 bases; J trimming: 4 bases; junction bases outside the gene matches: 17. CDR3 region: CASALRGETSGRVYNEQFF. The CDR3 DNA reads as TGTGCCAGCGCCCTCAGGGGGGAAACTAGCGGGAGGGTGTACAATGAGCAGTTCTTC. Variable domain in full (rest from reference TRBV7-6 and TRBJ2-1): GAGVSQSPRYKVTKRGQDVALRCDPISGHVSLYWYRQALGQGPEFLTYFNYEAQQDKSGLPNDRFSAERPEGSISTLTIQRTEQRDSAMYRCASALRGETSGRVYNEQFFGPGTRLTVL.

V gene TRBV15 combines with J gene TRBJ1-1; D is possibly TRBD1 (6 bases). The germline V gene has CDR1 LNHNV and CDR2 YYDKDF (reference sequence). CDR3 size: 16 residues. Trimming pared 0 bases from V and 6 bases from J, leaving 17 bases between. In DNA form, the CDR3 reads TGTGCCACCAGCAGAGATCCGACAGGTAGCCAATCTGAAGCTTTCTTT. As protein: CATSRDPTGSQSEAFF.